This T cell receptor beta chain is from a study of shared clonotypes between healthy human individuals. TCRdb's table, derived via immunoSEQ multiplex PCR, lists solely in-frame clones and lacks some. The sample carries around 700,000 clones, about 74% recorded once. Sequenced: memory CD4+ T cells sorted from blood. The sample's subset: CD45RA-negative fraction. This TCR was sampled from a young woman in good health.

In DNA, the CDR3 is TGCGCCAGCAGCTCCCGGGCGGGGGTTAGCACAGATACGCAGTATTTT. Protein: CASSSRAGVSTDTQYF. The chain couples TRBV5-1 to TRBJ2-3, with 7 positions matching TRBD2. The CDR3 has 16 residues. The V gene end was trimmed by 3 bases and the J gene end by 0 bases; junction bases not matched to a gene: 7. The germline V gene has CDR1 SGHRS and CDR2 YFSETQ.